Presented here are 9 T cell receptor beta chains from one specimen sequenced in a study of blood T cell repertoires in COVID-19. Using immunoSEQ multiplex PCR, the repertoire was profiled, and TCRdb retains in-frame clones only, with some absent. This repertoire shows 180,000 or so clones, roughly 84% found once; its top ten account for approximately 12%. The sample consisted of PBMCs or T cells enriched from blood (not recorded which). Source of these receptors: a woman aged 60 to 75 who had recovered from COVID-19.

This clone appeared a few times. The V gene is TRBV19, the J gene TRBJ1-5; D is perhaps TRBD1 (6 bases). The CDR3 consists of 15 residues. The germline V and J ends were trimmed by 2 bases and 7 bases, with 15 bases remaining between them. Germline values: CDR1 LNHDA, CDR2 SQIVND (reference sequence). The CDR3 protein is CASSIRAGQGQPQHF. CDR3 DNA: TGTGCCAGTAGTATAAGGGCAGGGCAGGGGCAGCCCCAGCATTTT.

The chain links TRBV28 to TRBJ2-1; TRBD2 agrees at 13 bases. The CDR3 extends over 20 amino acids. Unmatched junction bases numbered 10, after V lost 2 bases and J lost 0 bases. The V gene's germline CDR1 is MDHEN and CDR2 SYDVKM. The CDR3 DNA sequence: TGTGCCAGCAGTTTACCTTCGACTAGCGGGAGGACCAGCTCCTACAATGAGCAGTTCTTC. Translated, it gives CASSLPSTSGRTSSYNEQFF.

This chain connects TRBV24-1 to TRBJ2-7, with 9 bases identical to TRBD1. This CDR3 spans 16 amino acids. Germline V lookup: CDR1 KGHDR, CDR2 SFDVKD. V lost 3 bases and J lost 6; bases outside the gene matches: 11. The CDR3 reads CATSDPSGTGKAEQYF. As DNA, the CDR3 is TGTGCCACCAGTGATCCCTCCGGGACAGGGAAGGCCGAGCAGTACTTC.

V is TRBV19 and J is TRBJ1-2; TRBD1 aligns across 8 bases. This CDR3 contains 13 residues. Germline loops: CDR1 LNHDA, CDR2 SQIVND (reference sequence). Trimming cost V 4 bases and J 8 bases; bases outside gene matches: 6. The CDR3 DNA reads as TGTGCCAGTAGTAGAAGACAGGGGCGAGGCTACACCTTC. Protein: CASSRRQGRGYTF.

CDR3 DNA sequence: TGTGCCAGCAGCTTAGGGGACAGGGCGTGGGGACAGCCCCAGCATTTT. Its protein is CASSLGDRAWGQPQHF. The chain has TRBV7-2 and TRBJ1-5; 9 bases match TRBD1. Trimming took 1 base from V and 7 from J; bases not matched to a gene: 8. The germline V gene encodes CDR1 SGHTA and CDR2 FQGNSA. The CDR3 totals 16 residues.

This clone was observed once. Sequence at one end of the junction differs from germline and may be a read error. V and J are TRBV7-7 and TRBJ2-5, with D possibly TRBD2 on 5 matching bases. This CDR3 region has 13 residues. Germline V gene sequence: CDR1 SSHAT, CDR2 FNYEAQ (reference sequence). As DNA, the CDR3 is TGTGCTAGCAGCCCCGGCGGACTAGAGACCCAGTACTTC. Translation gives CASSPGGLETQYF.

The V call is TRBV27, the J call TRBJ1-1; D remains unclear. V was pared by 6 bases and J by 0 bases, with 14 bases between. Germline CDR1 and CDR2: MNHEY and SMNVEV (reference sequence). The CDR3 has 15 residues. DNA of the CDR3: TGTGCCAGCAGGCGGGGAACTTGGCTGAACACTGAAGCTTTCTTT. This gives the protein CASRRGTWLNTEAFF.

The chain joins TRBV28 to TRBJ1-2, with 8 bases fitting TRBD1. The trim removed 6 bases at V and 5 bases at J, leaving 8 bases unmatched. CDR3 size: 14 residues. Germline CDR1 MDHEN, CDR2 SYDVKM. CDR3 sequence reads: CASREGQEYYGYTF. The CDR3 DNA is TGTGCCAGCAGGGAGGGACAGGAGTATTATGGCTACACCTTC.

The V and J genes are TRBV6-5 and TRBJ1-2; 8 bases align to TRBD1. Germline lookup yields CDR1 MNHEY and CDR2 SVGAGI. CDR3 length: 13 amino acids. V dropped 5 bases and J dropped 10; count of bases not matched to a gene: 9. The chain's CDR3 is CASSPGQGESYTF. The CDR3 DNA is TGTGCCAGCAGTCCCGGACAGGGCGAGTCCTACACCTTC.